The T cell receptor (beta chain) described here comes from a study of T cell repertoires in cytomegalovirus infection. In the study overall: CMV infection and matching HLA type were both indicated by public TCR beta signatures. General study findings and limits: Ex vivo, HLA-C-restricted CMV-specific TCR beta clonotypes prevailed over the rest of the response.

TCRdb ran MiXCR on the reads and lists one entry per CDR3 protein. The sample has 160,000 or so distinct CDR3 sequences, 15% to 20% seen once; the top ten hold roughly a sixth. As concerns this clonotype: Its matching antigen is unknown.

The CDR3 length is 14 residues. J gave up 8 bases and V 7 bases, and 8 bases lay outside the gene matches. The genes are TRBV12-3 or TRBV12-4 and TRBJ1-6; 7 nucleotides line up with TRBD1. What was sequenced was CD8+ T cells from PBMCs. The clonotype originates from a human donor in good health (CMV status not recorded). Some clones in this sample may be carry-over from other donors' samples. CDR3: CASTRGDSYSPLHF. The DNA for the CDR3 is TGTGCCAGCACCCGAGGGGACAGCTATTCACCCCTCCACTTT.